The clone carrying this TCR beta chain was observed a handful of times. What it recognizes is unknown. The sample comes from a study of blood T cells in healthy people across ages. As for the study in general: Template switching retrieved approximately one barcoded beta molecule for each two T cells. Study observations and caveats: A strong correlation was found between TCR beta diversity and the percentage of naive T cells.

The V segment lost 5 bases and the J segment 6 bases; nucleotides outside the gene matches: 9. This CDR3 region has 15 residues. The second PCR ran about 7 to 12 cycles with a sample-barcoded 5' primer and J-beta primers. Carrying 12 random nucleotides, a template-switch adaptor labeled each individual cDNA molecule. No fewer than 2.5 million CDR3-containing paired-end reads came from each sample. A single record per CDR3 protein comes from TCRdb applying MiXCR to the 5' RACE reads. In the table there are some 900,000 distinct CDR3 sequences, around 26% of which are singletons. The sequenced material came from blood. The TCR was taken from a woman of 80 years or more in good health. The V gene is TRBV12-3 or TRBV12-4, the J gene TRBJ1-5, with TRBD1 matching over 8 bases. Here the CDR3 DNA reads TGTGCCAGCAGTCGCTCCGGGACAGGAGGTCAGCCCCAGCATTTT. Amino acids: CASSRSGTGGQPQHF.